This T cell receptor beta chain was recovered during a study of tissue T cells after allogeneic stem cell transplantation. Notes on the study in general: Anatomically similar tissues had similar TCR repertoires within each patient. Some tissue clones might be persisting host cells; their alloreactivity or antigen specificity was not determined.

The method was immunoSEQ multiplex PCR; TCRdb's version includes in-frame clones alone and lacks a portion of them. The repertoire holds 6,300 or so clones, with about 74% as singletons. About this clone: Its target is not known. This sample also contains other DNA sequences that code for the same CDR3.

Germline V gives CDR1 MNHEY, CDR2 SVGEGT. The CDR3 totals 14 residues. Trimming pared 2 bases from V and 5 bases from J, leaving 11 bases between. The clonotype was recovered from a woman aged 18 to 49 with breast cancer. V is TRBV6-2 or TRBV6-3 and J is TRBJ2-3; TRBD2 might be the D (6 bases). This sample comprised tissue from the rectum, obtained at autopsy. This CDR3 is CASSYELAGDTQYF. CDR3 bases: TGTGCCAGCAGTTACGAACTAGCTGGAGATACGCAGTATTTT.